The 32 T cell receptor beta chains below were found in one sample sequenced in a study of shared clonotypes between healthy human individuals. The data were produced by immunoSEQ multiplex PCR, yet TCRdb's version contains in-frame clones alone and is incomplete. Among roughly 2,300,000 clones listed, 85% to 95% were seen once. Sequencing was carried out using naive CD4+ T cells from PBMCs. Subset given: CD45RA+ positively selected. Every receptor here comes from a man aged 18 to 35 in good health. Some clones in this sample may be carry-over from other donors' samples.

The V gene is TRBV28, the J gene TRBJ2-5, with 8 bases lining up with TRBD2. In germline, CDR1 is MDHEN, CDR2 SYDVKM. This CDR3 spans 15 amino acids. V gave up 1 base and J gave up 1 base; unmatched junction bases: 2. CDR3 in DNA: TGTGCCAGCAGTTTATTAGCGGGAAGCCAAGAGACCCAGTACTTC. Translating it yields CASSLLAGSQETQYF. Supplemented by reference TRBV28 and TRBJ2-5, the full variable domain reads DVKVTQSSRYLVKRTGEKVFLECVQDMDHENMFWYRQDPGLGLRLIYFSYDVKMKEKGDIPEGYSVSREKKERFSLILESASTNQTSMYLCASSLLAGSQETQYFGPGTRLLVL.

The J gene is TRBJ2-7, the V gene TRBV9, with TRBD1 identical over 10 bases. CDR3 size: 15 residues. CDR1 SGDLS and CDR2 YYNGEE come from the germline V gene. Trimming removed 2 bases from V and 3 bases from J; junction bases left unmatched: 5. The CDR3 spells CASSVRDRGYYEQYF. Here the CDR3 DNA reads TGTGCCAGCAGCGTTCGGGACAGGGGTTACTACGAGCAGTACTTC.

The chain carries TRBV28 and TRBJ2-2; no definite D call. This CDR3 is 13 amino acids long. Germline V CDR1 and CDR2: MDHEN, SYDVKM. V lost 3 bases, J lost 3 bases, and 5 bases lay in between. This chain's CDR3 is CASSLQDTGELFF. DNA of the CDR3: TGTGCCAGCAGTTTGCAGGACACCGGGGAGCTGTTTTTT.

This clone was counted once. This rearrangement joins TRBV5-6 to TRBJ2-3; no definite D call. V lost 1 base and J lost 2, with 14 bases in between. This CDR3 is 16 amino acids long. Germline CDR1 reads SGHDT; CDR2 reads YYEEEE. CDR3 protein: CASSLFNGVDTDTQYF. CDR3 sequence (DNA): TGTGCCAGCAGCTTGTTTAATGGGGTGGACACAGATACGCAGTATTTT. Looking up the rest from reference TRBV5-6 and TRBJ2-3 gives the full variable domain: DAGVTQSPTHLIKTRGQQVTLRCSPKSGHDTVSWYQQALGQGPQFIFQYYEEEERQRGNFPDRFSGHQFPNYSSELNVNALLLGDSALYLCASSLFNGVDTDTQYFGPGTRLTVL.

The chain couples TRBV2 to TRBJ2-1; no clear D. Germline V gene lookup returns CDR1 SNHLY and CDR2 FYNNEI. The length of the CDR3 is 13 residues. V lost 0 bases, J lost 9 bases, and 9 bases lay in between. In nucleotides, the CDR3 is TGTGCCAGCAGTGAAGCCTTCGTGGGTGAGCAGTTCTTC. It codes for CASSEAFVGEQFF.

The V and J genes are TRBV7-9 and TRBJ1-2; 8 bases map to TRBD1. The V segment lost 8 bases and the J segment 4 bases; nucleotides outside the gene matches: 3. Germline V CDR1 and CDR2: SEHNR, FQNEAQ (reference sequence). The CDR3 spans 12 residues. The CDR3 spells CASGTGVYGYTF. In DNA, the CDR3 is TGTGCCAGCGGGACAGGAGTCTATGGCTACACCTTC.

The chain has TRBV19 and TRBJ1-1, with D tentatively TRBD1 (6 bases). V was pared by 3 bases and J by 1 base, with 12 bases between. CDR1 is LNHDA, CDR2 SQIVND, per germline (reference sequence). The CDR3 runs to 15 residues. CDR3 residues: CASSIGQLTNTEAFF. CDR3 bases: TGTGCCAGTAGTATTGGACAGCTGACGAACACTGAAGCTTTCTTT.

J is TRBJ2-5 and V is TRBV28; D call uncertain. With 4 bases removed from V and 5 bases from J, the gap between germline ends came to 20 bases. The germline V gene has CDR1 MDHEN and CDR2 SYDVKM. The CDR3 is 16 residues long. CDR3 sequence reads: CASSSPGPVSPETQYF. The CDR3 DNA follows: TGTGCCAGCAGTTCCCCCGGGCCCGTGAGTCCGGAGACCCAGTACTTC.

The CDR3 region has the DNA TGTGCCAGCAGCTTATCGGGGGGCGAAGATGGCTACACCTTC. Translation: CASSLSGGEDGYTF. The chain joins TRBV7-3 to TRBJ1-2; possibly TRBD1 for D (6 bases). Trimming removed 2 bases from V and 6 bases from J, with 13 bases in between. The CDR3 totals 14 residues. Germline loops: CDR1 SGHTA, CDR2 FQGTGA.

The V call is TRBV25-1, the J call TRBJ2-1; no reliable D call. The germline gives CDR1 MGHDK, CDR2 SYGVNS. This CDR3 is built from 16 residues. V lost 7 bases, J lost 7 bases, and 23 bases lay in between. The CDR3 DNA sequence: TGTGCCAGCAATACTTTAGGTGGTATGGATCGGAATGAGCAGTTCTTC. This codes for CASNTLGGMDRNEQFF.

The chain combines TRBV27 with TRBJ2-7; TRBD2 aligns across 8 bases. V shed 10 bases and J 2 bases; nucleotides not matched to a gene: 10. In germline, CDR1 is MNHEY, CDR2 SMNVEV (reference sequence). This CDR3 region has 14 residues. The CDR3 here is CAISKSGSPYEQYF. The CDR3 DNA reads TGTGCCATCTCAAAAAGCGGGAGCCCCTACGAGCAGTACTTC.

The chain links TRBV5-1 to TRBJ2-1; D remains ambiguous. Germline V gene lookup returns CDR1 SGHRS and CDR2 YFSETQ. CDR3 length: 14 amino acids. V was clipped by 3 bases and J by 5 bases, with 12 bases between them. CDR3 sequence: CASSSLLGNNEQFF. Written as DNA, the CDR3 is TGCGCCAGCAGCTCCCTCCTAGGGAACAATGAGCAGTTCTTC.

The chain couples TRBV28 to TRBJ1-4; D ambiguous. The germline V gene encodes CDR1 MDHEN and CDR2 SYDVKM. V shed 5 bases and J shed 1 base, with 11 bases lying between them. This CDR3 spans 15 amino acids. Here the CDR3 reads CASSPISGTNEKLFF. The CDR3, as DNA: TGTGCCAGCAGTCCCATTTCTGGAACTAATGAAAAACTGTTTTTT.

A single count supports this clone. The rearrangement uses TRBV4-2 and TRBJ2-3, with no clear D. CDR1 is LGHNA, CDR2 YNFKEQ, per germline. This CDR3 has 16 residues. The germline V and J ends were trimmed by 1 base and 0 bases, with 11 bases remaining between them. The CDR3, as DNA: TGTGCCAGCAGCCAAGCTCGCGGAGTTAGCACAGATACGCAGTATTTT. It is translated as CASSQARGVSTDTQYF.

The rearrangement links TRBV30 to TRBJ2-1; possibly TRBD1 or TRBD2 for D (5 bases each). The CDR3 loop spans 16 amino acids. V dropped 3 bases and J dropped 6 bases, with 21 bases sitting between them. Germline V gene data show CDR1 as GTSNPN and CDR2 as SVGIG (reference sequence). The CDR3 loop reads CAWSGSGLPRANEQFF. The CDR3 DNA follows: TGTGCCTGGAGCGGATCGGGGCTACCCCGGGCCAATGAGCAGTTCTTC. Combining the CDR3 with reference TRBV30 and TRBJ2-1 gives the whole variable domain SQTIHQWPATLVQPVGSPLSLECTVEGTSNPNLYWYRQAAGRGLQLLFYSVGIGQISSEVPQNLSASRPQDRQFILSSKKLLLSDSGFYLCAWSGSGLPRANEQFFGPGTRLTVL.

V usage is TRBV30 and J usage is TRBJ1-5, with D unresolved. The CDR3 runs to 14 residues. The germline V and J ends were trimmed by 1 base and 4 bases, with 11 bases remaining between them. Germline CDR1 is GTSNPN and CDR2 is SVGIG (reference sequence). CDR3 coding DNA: TGTGCCTGGAGTGGAGGATTTGGGAATCAGCCCCAGCATTTT. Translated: CAWSGGFGNQPQHF.

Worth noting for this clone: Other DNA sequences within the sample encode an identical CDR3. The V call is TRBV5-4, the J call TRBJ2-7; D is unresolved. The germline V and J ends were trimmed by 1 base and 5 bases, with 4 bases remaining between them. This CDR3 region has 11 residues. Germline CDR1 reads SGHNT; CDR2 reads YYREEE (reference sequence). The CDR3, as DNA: TGTGCCAGCAGCTTGCTAGACGAGCAGTACTTC. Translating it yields CASSLLDEQYF.

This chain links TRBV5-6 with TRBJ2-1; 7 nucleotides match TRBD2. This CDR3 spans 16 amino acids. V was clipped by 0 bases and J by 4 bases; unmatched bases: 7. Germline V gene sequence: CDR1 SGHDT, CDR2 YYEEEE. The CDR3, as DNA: TGTGCCAGCAGCTTGGAGTGGTCTAGCGGATACAATGAGCAGTTCTTC. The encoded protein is CASSLEWSSGYNEQFF.

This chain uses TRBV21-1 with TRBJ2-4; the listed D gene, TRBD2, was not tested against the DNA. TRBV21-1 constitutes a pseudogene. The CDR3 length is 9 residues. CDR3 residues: CASRRDEDF. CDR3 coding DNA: TGTGCCAGCCGGCGAGACGAGGACTTC.

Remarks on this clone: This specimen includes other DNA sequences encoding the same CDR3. CDR3 in amino acids: CASSFGGAYEQYF. CDR3 nucleotide sequence: TGTGCCAGCAGCTTTGGGGGCGCCTACGAGCAGTACTTC. V usage is TRBV7-3 and J usage is TRBJ2-7; maybe TRBD1 (6 bases). The germline CDR1 and CDR2 sequences are SGHTA and FQGTGA. The CDR3 contains 13 residues. V dropped 3 bases and J dropped 2 bases, with 8 bases sitting between them.

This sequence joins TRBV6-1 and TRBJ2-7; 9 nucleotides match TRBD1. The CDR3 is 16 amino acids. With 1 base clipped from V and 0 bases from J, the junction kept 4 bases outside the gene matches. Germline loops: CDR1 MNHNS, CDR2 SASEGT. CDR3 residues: CASSEVTGGSSYEQYF. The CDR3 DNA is TGTGCCAGCAGTGAAGTCACAGGGGGCAGCTCCTACGAGCAGTACTTC.

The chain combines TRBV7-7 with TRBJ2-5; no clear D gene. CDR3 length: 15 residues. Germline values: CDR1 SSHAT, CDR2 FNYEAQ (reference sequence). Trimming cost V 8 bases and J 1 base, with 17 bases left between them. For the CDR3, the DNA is TGTGCCAGCGGTTGGACCGTCATTGTCCAAGAGACCCAGTACTTC. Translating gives CASGWTVIVQETQYF.

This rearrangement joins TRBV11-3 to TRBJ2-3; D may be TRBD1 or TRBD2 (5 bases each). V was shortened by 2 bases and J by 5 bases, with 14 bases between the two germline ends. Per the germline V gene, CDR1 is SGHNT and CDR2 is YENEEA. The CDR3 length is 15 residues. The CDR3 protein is CASSLFGTEGDTQYF. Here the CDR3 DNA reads TGTGCCAGCAGCTTATTTGGGACCGAGGGAGATACGCAGTATTTT.

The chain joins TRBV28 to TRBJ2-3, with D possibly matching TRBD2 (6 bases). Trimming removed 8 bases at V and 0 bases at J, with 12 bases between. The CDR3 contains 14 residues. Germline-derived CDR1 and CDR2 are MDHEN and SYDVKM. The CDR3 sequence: CASRAGRSTDTQYF. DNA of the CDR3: TGTGCCAGCCGCGCGGGACGGAGCACAGATACGCAGTATTTT. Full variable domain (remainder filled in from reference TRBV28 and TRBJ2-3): DVKVTQSSRYLVKRTGEKVFLECVQDMDHENMFWYRQDPGLGLRLIYFSYDVKMKEKGDIPEGYSVSREKKERFSLILESASTNQTSMYLCASRAGRSTDTQYFGPGTRLTVL.

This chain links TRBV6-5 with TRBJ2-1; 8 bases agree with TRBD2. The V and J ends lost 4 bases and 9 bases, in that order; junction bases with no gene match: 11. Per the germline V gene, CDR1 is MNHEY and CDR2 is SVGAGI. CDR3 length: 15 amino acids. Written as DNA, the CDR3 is TGTGCCAGCAGTTTCCTAGCGGGCAATCGGGGTGAGCAGTTCTTC. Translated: CASSFLAGNRGEQFF.

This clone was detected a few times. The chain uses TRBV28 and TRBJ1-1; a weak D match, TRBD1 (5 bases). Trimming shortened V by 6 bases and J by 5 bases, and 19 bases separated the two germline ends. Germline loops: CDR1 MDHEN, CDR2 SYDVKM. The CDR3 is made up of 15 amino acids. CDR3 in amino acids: CASSRRRVGVTEAFF. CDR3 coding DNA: TGTGCCAGCAGCAGACGCAGGGTCGGGGTGACTGAAGCTTTCTTT.

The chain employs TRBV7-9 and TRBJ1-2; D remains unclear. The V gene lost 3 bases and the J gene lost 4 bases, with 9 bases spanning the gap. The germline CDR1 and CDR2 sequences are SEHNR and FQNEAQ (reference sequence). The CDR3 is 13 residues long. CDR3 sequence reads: CASSFASSYGYTF. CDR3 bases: TGTGCCAGCAGCTTTGCGAGTTCCTATGGCTACACCTTC.

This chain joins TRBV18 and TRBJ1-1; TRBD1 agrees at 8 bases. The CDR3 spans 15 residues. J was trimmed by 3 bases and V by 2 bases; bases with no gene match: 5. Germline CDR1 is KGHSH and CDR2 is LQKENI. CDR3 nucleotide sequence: TGTGCCAGCTCACCAGAGACAGGGGCGGACACTGAAGCTTTCTTT. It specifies CASSPETGADTEAFF.

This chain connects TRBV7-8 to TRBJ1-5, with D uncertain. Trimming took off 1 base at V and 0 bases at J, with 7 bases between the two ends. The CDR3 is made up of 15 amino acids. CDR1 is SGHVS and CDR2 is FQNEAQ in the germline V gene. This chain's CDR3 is CASSLDNPSNQPQHF. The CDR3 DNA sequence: TGTGCCAGCAGCTTAGATAACCCTAGCAATCAGCCCCAGCATTTT.

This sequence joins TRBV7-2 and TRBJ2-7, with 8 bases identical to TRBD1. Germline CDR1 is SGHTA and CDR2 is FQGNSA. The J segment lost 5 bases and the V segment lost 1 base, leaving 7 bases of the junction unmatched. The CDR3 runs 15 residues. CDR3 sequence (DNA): TGTGCCAGCAGCTTAGTTTGGACAGGGATCCACGAGCAGTACTTC. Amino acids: CASSLVWTGIHEQYF.

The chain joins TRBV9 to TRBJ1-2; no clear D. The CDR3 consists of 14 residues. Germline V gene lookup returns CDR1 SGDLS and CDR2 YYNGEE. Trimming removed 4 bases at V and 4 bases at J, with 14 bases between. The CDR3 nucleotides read TGTGCCAGCAGCACACGGACGTTTGGCTATGGCTACACCTTC. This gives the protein CASSTRTFGYGYTF.

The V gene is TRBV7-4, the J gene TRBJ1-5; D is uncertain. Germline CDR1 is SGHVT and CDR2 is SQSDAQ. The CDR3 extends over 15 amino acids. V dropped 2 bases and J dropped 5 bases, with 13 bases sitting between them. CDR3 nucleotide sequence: TGTGCCAGCAGCTTATCGGCGGGGATCTATCAGCCCCAGCATTTT. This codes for CASSLSAGIYQPQHF.